This T cell receptor (beta chain) was identified during a study of shared clonotypes between healthy human individuals. The study enrolled healthy HIV-negative adults without recent acute infections or vaccinations as donors. Nashville, Tennessee was home to all donors, each a Caucasian adult. Worth noting for this clone: In the same sample, other DNA sequences code for this CDR3.

Profiling relied on immunoSEQ multiplex PCR, and the TCRdb table lists in-frame clones only, not all of them. The repertoire holds millions of clones, with roughly 92% as singletons. Germline CDR1 reads SGHTA; CDR2 reads FQGTGA. Trimming removed 5 bases from V and 3 bases from J, with 4 bases in between. This CDR3 has 12 amino acids. Sequenced input: naive CD4+ T cells sorted from blood. Subset indicated: CD45RA+ positively selected. This TCR was recovered from a man between 18 and 29 years old in good health. The genes are TRBV7-3 and TRBJ2-2; D unresolved. CDR3 region: CASSRDTGELFF. The CDR3 DNA reads as TGTGCCAGCAGCCGAGACACCGGGGAGCTGTTTTTT.